The clone carrying this TCR beta chain was detected only a few times. One end of the junction does not line up with germline, which may come from a read error. The data stem from a study of beta chain features in type 1 diabetes. Germline V gene lookup returns CDR1 MGHDK and CDR2 SYGVNS. The CDR3 totals 16 residues. Investigators reverse transcribed all isolated RNA, so they sequenced expressed TCRB transcripts. Sequencing was performed with immunoSEQ multiplex PCR; in TCRdb, only in-frame clones are kept and a portion is missing. The sample gives around 500,000 clones, 11% of which show up once; over 0.035% is in the top ten.

This receptor was identified in a woman aged 18-29 years in good health. Material for sequencing was naive CD4+ T cells from blood. The chain carries TRBV25-1 and TRBJ1-1; D might be TRBD1 (5 bases). In DNA form, the CDR3 reads TGTGCCAGCAGTGAACAACGTGCAGGGCTGAAAACTGAAGCTTTCTTT. Translated, it gives CASSEQRAGLKTEAFF.